This TCR beta chain is drawn from a study of cytomegalovirus exposure and HLA in healthy donors. Vbeta (60) and Jbeta (13) primers were used in the PCR. Produced via immunoSEQ multiplex PCR; TCRdb's table is partial and in-frame only. In the table there are 150,000 to 200,000 clones, roughly four fifths of which are singletons. Study-level results: HLA alleles showed associations with some 17,000 TCR beta sequences in a later analysis, at a 0.05 false discovery rate. The study put under 200 TCR beta chains on its list as cytomegalovirus-associated.

As regards this clone: Its antigen is currently unknown.

The CDR3 runs 17 residues. Trimming took 6 bases from V and 6 from J, leaving 25 bases between them. Looked up from germline, CDR1 is MNHEY and CDR2 is SMNVEV (reference sequence). This clonotype was obtained from a woman between 18 and 29 years old in good health and CMV-seropositive. The rearrangement links TRBV27 to TRBJ2-3; the D gene is possibly TRBD2 (5 bases). Source material: PBMCs. CDR3 loop: CASSLTSPRSVVDTQYF. The CDR3, as DNA: TGTGCCAGCAGCCTAACTAGTCCCCGTTCGGTTGTTGATACGCAGTATTTT.